The present T cell receptor (beta chain) was sequenced within a study of monozygotic twins with inflammatory bowel disease (dated by TCRdb to between 2018 and 2021). Broadly, across the study: A total of some 30 monozygotic twin pairs were included in the full study, comprising nine German pairs (four IBD-concordant, five IBD-discordant) and 19 IBD-discordant Danish pairs. Disease-associated traits were sought mainly through comparisons between IBD patients and their genetically identical healthy co-twins within discordant pairs. Each individual had, on average, about 151 000 unique TCRalpha sequences and 181 000 unique TCRbeta sequences available for analysis.

Its CDR3 holds 16 amino acids, cysteine through phenylalanine. Nucleotide data are not available. The library was generated by 5' RACE. Each TCR library was prepared from about 3.5 ug of total RNA. For each sample, cDNA synthesis was carried out in eight separate reactions using SMARTScribe reverse transcriptase. During cDNA synthesis, unique molecular identifiers containing a 6-nucleotide sample barcode were introduced by template switching. TCRalpha and TCRbeta cDNA was amplified by two nested PCRs of about 15 and 9 cycles, with bead purification after each PCR. Before amplification, the cDNA was treated with uracil DNA-glycosylase and purified using the QIAquick PCR purification kit. The second PCR added Illumina TruSeq-compatible adapters along with sample-specific barcodes. Library quality and concentration were assessed using TapeStation and Qubit, and roughly 5.5 ng of each library was pooled. Pooled libraries were sequenced on an Illumina HiSeq2500 single-index Rapid Run with 2 x 100 bp reads and custom sequencing primers. The paper's processing steps were these. MiGEC version 1.2.6 was used for UMI-based consensus assembly to correct PCR and sequencing errors. MiXCR version 2.1.1 was used for V(D)J alignment, clonotype assembly and CDR3 extraction. Normalisation of gene usage, clonotype sharing and MAIT/NKT TCR abundance was achieved by analysing the top 1000, 10 000 and 20 000 clonotypes per sample. After downsampling to 27 000 UMIs, diversity was calculated as the inverse Simpson index using the vegan R package. Paired Mann-Whitney U tests were applied to discordant twin pairs, and Benjamini-Hochberg correction was used for multiple testing. One entry per CDR3 protein sequence results from the TCRdb reprocessing of the reads, with DNA left out. TCRdb's processing, not the authors' own work, is the source of the V and J calls. This sample's records show more than 350,000 distinct CDR3 sequences. Of the sample, 2.4% is held by the ten largest clones.

From each donor, an approximately 2.5 ml peripheral blood sample was collected into PAXgene tubes and kept at -80 degrees C. Total RNA was isolated from whole blood with the PAXgene blood miRNA kit on an automated QIAcube, without T cell sorting. Peripheral blood from monozygotic twin pairs concordant or discordant for inflammatory bowel disease was subjected to deep TCRalpha and TCRbeta repertoire profiling with unique molecular barcoding. Smoking habits were recorded for all twin pairs, with individuals classified as current, former or never smokers. Regarding this clonotype: Its antigen target is currently unknown.

Broader findings and caveats from the paper: The results gave no support for a single strong signal or clonotype linked to IBD. Measured by the inverse Simpson index, TCRbeta repertoire diversity was lower in IBD patients than in their healthy co-twins. Because patients were on differing immunosuppressive treatments, the repertoires may have picked up extra background noise and inter-individual variability. Distinction between different T cell subtypes could not be achieved in the analysis. Compared with healthy twins, IBD patients shared fewer clonotypes with other individuals, and the difference was most pronounced in patients with signs of disease activity. Repertoire similarity did not differ between concordant and discordant twins, possibly due to limited statistical power.

Sequencing was performed on blood. The chain is assembled from TRBV12-3 or TRBV12-4 and TRBJ1-3; no DNA is available, so the TRBD1 call from TCRdb remains unchecked. This sequence was found in a human donor with ulcerative colitis or Crohn's disease, or a healthy co-twin of an affected twin (not recorded which). The CDR3 protein: CASRNFQGSSGNTIYF.